Here is one T cell receptor (beta chain) with its context. Its target antigen remains unknown. Nothing much larger sits one base from this clone, and base qualities are not available. This record comes from a study of blood T cell repertoires in COVID-19 (dated by TCRdb to about 2020). About the investigation overall: Samples covering the acute and convalescent phases of COVID-19 were provided by collaborators in the United States, Italy and Spain. The repertoires were released in a freely available public database intended as a resource for research on the immune response to SARS-CoV-2. A de-identified subject ID, COVID-19 status, age in years and sex were almost always included in the sample metadata. HLA class I and class II types, where available, came from metadata supplied by the sample provider rather than from assay-based typing. The samples were drawn from two sources: the first 160 participants of the ongoing ImmuneRACE study, and over 950 subjects contributed by 6 global collaborators. The prospective study material was composed of cDNA or gDNA derived from T cells, B-cell-depleted T cells, or PBMCs. The dataset comprised deeply sampled blood TCRbeta repertoires from subjects exposed to, actively infected with, or recovered from COVID-19. Paper-wide results and their limitations: How much clinical and demographic metadata was included differed by source and by participant, and the metadata was provided uncurated.

Trimming costs V 5 bases and J 6 bases, and their ends lie 13 bases apart. In the germline V gene, CDR1 corresponds to SGHNT and CDR2 to YENEEA. From the cysteine through the phenylalanine, the CDR3 covers 13 amino acids. Of all the DNA, just the CDR3 is kept, 39 bases in frame from base 1. TCRbeta CDR3 regions were amplified from genomic DNA by means of the immunoSEQ Assay, a bias-controlled multiplex PCR. For the original study's pipeline: The number of nucleated cells in each sample was estimated by amplification of reference gene primers within the assay. To quantify the absolute abundance of each unique TCRbeta CDR3 rearrangement, sequence reads were collapsed and filtered. Productive Simpson clonality was computed per sample as the square root of Simpson's diversity index over productive rearrangements. Not all clones reach the TCRdb copy of this immuneACCESS table, which keeps in-frame sequences only. Checked studies attribute under half of the gap to unresolved V genes and leave the rest unexplained. V and J calls and clone size are given by that table; D and trimming were obtained from the DNA. Counted in this sample were about 120,000 clones; more than 70% of them appeared once. About 3% of the sample lies in the top ten.

Collaborating institutions collected whole blood in K2EDTA tubes following their own protocols. For TCRbeta analysis, collaborators shipped samples as frozen whole blood, isolated PBMCs, or DNA extracted from either of those sample types. Sequenced input: peripheral blood. The sequence links TRBV11-3 to TRBJ1-2, with a weak D call of TRBD1 (5 bases match). This TCR was sampled from a woman between 45 and 60 years old with acute or convalescent COVID-19. The sequenced DNA is TGTGCCAGCAGCCCCGGGCCAGGGCATGGCTACACCTTC. It encodes CASSPGPGHGYTF. The reference TRBV11-3 and TRBJ1-2 proteins fill in what lies around the CDR3, so the full variable domain reads EAGVVQSPRYKIIEKKQPVAFWCNPISGHNTLYWYLQNLGQGPELLIRYENEEAVDDSQLPKDRFSAERLKGVDSTLKIQPAELGDSAVYLCASSPGPGHGYTFGSGTRLTVV.